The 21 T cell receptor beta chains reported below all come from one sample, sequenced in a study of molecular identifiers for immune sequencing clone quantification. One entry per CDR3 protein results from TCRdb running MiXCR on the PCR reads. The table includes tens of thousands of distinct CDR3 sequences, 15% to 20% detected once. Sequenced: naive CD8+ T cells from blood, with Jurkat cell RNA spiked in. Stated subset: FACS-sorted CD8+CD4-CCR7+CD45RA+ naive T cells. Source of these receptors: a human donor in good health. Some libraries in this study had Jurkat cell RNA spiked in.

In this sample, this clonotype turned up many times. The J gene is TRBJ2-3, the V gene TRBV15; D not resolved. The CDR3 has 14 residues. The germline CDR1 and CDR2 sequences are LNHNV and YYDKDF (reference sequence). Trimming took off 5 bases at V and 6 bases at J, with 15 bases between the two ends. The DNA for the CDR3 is TGTGCCACCAGCGCGTTCTACATGGGGGATACGCAGTATTTT. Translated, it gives CATSAFYMGDTQYF.

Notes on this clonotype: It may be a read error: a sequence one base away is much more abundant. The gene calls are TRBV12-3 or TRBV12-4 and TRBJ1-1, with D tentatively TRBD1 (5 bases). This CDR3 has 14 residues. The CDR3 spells CASSIGATNTEALF. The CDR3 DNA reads TGTGCCAGCAGCATTGGGGCAACAAACACTGAAGCTCTCTTT.

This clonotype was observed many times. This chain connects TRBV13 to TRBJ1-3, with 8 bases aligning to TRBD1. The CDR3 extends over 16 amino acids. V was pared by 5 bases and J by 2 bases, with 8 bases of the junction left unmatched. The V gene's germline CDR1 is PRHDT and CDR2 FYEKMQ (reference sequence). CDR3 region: CASSKQGERAGNTIYF. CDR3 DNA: TGTGCCAGCAGCAAACAGGGGGAAAGGGCTGGAAACACCATATATTTT.

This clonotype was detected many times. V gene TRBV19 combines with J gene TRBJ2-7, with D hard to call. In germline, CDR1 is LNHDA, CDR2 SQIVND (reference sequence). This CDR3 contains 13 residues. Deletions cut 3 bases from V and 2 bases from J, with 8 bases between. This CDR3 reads CASSIGLTYEQYF. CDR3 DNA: TGTGCCAGTAGTATTGGTCTGACCTACGAGCAGTACTTC.

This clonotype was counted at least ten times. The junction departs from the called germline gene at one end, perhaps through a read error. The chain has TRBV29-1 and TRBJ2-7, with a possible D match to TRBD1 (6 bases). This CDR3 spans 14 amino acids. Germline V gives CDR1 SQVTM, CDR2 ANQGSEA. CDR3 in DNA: TGCAGCGCTGAAGCAGGGGACGGGTCCTACGAGCAGTACTTC. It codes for CSAEAGDGSYEQYF.

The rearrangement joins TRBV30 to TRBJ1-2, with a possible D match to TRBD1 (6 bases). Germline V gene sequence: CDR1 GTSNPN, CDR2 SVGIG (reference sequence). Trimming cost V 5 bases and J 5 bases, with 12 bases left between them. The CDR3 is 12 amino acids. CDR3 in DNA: TGTGCCTGGTGGGGGGGCTGGTATGGCTACACCTTC. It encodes CAWWGGWYGYTF. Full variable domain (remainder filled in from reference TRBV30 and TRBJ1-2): SQTIHQWPATLVQPVGSPLSLECTVEGTSNPNLYWYRQAAGRGLQLLFYSVGIGQISSEVPQNLSASRPQDRQFILSSKKLLLSDSGFYLCAWWGGWYGYTFGSGTRLTVV.

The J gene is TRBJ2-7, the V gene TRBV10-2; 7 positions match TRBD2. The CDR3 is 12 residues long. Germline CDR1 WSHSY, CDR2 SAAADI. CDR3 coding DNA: TGCGTCGCCCGGGGGGTCTCCTACGAGCAGTACTTC. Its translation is CVARGVSYEQYF.

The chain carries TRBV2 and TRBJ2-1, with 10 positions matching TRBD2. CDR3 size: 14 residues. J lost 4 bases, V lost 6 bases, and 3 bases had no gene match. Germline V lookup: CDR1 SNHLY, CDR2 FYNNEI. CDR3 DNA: TGTGCCAGCAGGTCAGCGGGAGGGTACAATGAGCAGTTCTTC. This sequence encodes CASRSAGGYNEQFF.

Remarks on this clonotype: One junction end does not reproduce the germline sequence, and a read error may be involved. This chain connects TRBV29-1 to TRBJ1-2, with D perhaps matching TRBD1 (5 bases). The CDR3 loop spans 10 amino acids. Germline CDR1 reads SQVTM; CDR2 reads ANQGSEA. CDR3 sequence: CSVEDARQSF. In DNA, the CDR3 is TGCAGCGTTGAAGATGCGAGACAGAGCTTC.

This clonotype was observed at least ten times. The chain's CDR3 is CASSADRGYTGELFF. The CDR3 nucleotides are TGTGCCAGCAGCGCGGACAGGGGTTACACCGGGGAGCTGTTTTTT. The V and J genes are TRBV11-3 and TRBJ2-2, with 9 bases fitting TRBD1. From germline, CDR1 is SGHNT and CDR2 YENEEA. With 5 bases clipped from V and 3 bases from J, the junction kept 4 bases outside the gene matches. There are 15 residues in the CDR3.

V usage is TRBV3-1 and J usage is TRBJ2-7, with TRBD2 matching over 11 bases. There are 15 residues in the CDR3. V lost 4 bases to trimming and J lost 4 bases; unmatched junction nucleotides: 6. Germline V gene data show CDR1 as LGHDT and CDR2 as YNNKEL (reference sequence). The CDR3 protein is CASSPPRLAGYEQYF. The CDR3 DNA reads TGTGCCAGCAGCCCACCCCGACTAGCGGGATACGAGCAGTACTTC.

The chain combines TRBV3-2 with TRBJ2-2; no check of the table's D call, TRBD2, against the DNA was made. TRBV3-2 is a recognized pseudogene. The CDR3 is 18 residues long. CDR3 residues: CASSPWSARSAITGELFF. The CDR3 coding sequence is TGTGCCAGCAGCCCCTGGAGCGCGAGAAGCGCTATCACCGGGGAGCTGTTTTTT.

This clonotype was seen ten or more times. CDR3 sequence (DNA): TGCGCCAGCAGCCAAGATCGGTTTACTGGAAACACCATATATTTT. Its translation is CASSQDRFTGNTIYF. The genes are TRBV4-3 and TRBJ1-3; no firm D call. Germline V CDR1 and CDR2: LGHNA, YSLEER. Trimming left V 0 bases short and J 2 bases short, with 8 bases between. This CDR3 contains 15 residues.

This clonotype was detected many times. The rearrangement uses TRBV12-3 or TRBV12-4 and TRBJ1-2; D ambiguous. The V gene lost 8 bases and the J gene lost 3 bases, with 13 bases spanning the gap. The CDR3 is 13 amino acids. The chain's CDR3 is CASGPDLDYGYTF. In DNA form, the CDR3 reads TGTGCCAGCGGCCCAGACTTGGACTATGGCTACACCTTC.

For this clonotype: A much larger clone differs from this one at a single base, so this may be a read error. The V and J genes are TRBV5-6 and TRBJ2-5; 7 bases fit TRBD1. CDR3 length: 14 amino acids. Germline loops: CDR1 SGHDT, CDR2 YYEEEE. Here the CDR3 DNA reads TGTGCCAGCAGCTTGGGACAGGGCAGAAAGACCCAGCACTTC. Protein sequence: CASSLGQGRKTQHF.

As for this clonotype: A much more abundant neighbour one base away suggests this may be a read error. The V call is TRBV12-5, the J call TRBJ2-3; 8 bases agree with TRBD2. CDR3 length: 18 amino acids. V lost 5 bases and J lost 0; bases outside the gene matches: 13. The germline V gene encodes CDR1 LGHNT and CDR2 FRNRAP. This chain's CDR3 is CASGLFAVGGASTDTQYF. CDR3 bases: TGTGCTAGTGGTCTTTTTGCAGTCGGGGGGGCCAGCACAGATACGCAGTATTTT.

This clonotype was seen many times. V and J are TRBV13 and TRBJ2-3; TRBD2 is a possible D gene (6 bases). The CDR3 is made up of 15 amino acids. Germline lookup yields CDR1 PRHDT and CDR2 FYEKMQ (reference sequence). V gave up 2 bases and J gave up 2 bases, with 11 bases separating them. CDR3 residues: CASSLPSESTDTQYF. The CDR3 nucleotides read TGTGCCAGCAGCTTACCTAGCGAGTCCACAGATACGCAGTATTTT.

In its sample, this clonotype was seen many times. CDR3 nucleotides: TGCGCCAGCAGCCCAGGGGTGGGAGGGCTGGAGAACGAGCAGTACTTC. Amino acids: CASSPGVGGLENEQYF. The rearrangement links TRBV4-3 to TRBJ2-7; D may be TRBD2 (7 bases). The CDR3 loop spans 16 amino acids. The V and J ends lost 4 bases and 5 bases respectively, with 21 bases between them. The germline V gene has CDR1 LGHNA and CDR2 YSLEER.

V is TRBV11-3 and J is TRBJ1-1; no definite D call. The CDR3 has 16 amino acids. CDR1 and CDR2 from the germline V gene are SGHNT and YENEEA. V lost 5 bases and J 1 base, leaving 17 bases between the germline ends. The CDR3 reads CASSLGWDGPNTEAFF. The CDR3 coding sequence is TGTGCCAGCAGCCTAGGTTGGGATGGGCCGAACACTGAAGCTTTCTTT.

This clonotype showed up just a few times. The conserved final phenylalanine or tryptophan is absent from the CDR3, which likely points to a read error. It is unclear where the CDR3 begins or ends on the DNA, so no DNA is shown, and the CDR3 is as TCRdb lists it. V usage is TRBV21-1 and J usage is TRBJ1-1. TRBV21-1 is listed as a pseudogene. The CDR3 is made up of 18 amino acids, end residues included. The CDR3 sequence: CASSRADGVVPDIPEAFL.

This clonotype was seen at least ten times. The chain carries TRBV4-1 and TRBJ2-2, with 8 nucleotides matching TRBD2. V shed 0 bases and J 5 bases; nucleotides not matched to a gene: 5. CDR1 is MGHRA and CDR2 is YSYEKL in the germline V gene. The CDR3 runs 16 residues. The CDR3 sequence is CASSQDPAGGTGELFF. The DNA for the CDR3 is TGCGCCAGCAGCCAAGACCCGGCGGGAGGTACCGGGGAGCTGTTTTTT.